The 8 T cell receptor beta chains below come from one sample, sequenced in a study of OX40 agonist ivuxolimab in advanced cancers. Some clones are missing from TCRdb's copy, which holds only in-frame ones; the method was immunoSEQ multiplex PCR. The sample consists of 65,000 to 75,000 clones, about 92% of them appearing once. The material was CD4+ or CD8+ T cells sorted from blood, obtained in a trial of the OX40 agonist ivuxolimab. These receptors were collected from an adult with an advanced solid tumor such as melanoma, head and neck, liver or kidney cancer.

The V gene is TRBV11-2, the J gene TRBJ2-5; D is possibly TRBD1 or TRBD2 (6 bases each). Per the germline V gene, CDR1 is SGHAT and CDR2 is FQNNGV. The V and J ends lost 7 bases and 5 bases respectively, with 8 bases between them. The CDR3 runs 11 residues. CDR3 coding DNA: TGTGCCAGCAAAGGGGGGGAGACCCAGTACTTC. Translating it yields CASKGGETQYF.

V is TRBV19 and J is TRBJ1-2; D gene unclear. The V and J ends lost 5 bases and 14 bases respectively, with 30 bases between them. The CDR3 extends over 16 amino acids. The germline gives CDR1 LNHDA, CDR2 SQIVND (reference sequence). The chain's CDR3 is CASSPLRLSDRFGLTF. Written as DNA, the CDR3 is TGTGCCAGTAGTCCCCTAAGGTTATCAGATCGGTTTGGACTGACCTTC.

The CDR3 here is CASSPRRAETQYF. Here the CDR3 DNA reads TGCGCCAGCAGTCCCAGACGGGCGGAGACCCAGTACTTC. The gene calls are TRBV10-1 and TRBJ2-5, with D unclear. The CDR3 is 13 amino acids. Trimming stripped 5 bases from V and 5 bases from J, with 12 bases between. The germline gives CDR1 WNHNN, CDR2 SYGVQD (reference sequence).

The CDR3 region has the DNA TGTGCCAGTACGGGGCCGAACACAGATACGCAGTATTTT. This encodes CASTGPNTDTQYF. The chain carries TRBV19 and TRBJ2-3, with D perhaps being TRBD1 or TRBD2 (5 bases each). The germline V gene has CDR1 LNHDA and CDR2 SQIVND (reference sequence). The CDR3 is 13 amino acids. V was cut by 7 bases and J by 2 bases, with 10 bases left in between.

The rearrangement joins TRBV2 to TRBJ2-1, with D perhaps TRBD1 (5 bases). Germline CDR1 reads SNHLY; CDR2 reads FYNNEI. The V gene lost 3 bases and the J gene lost 4 bases, with 10 bases spanning the gap. The CDR3 contains 14 residues. For the CDR3, the DNA is TGTGCCAGCAGTGACATGAGACAGTACAATGAGCAGTTCTTC. This translates into CASSDMRQYNEQFF. Together with reference TRBV2 and TRBJ2-1, the CDR3 gives the full variable domain: EPEVTQTPSHQVTQMGQEVILRCVPISNHLYFYWYRQILGQKVEFLVSFYNNEISEKSEIFDDQFSVERPDGSNFTLKIRSTKLEDSAMYFCASSDMRQYNEQFFGPGTRLTVL.

This clone has more than one count but fewer than ten. This chain uses TRBV2 with TRBJ1-3; no clear D. V was shortened by 5 bases and J by 4 bases, with 12 bases between the two germline ends. CDR1 and CDR2 (germline): SNHLY, FYNNEI. The CDR3 length is 14 residues. The CDR3 is CASSLDTHGNTIYF. DNA for the CDR3: TGTGCCAGCAGTTTAGACACCCACGGAAACACCATATATTTT.

V and J are TRBV11-2 and TRBJ2-1; D is possibly TRBD1 or TRBD2 (5 bases each). Germline values: CDR1 SGHAT, CDR2 FQNNGV. This CDR3 has 16 amino acids. Trimming pared 3 bases from V and 6 bases from J, leaving 18 bases between. The CDR3 nucleotides read TGTGCCAGCAGCTTCCGAACTTCGGGGCTACGCAATGAGCAGTTCTTC. This gives the protein CASSFRTSGLRNEQFF. The whole variable domain, remainder taken from reference TRBV11-2 and TRBJ2-1, is EAGVAQSPRYKIIEKRQSVAFWCNPISGHATLYWYQQILGQGPKLLIQFQNNGVVDDSQLPKDRFSAERLKGVDSTLKIQPAKLEDSAVYLCASSFRTSGLRNEQFFGPGTRLTVL.

V usage is TRBV2 and J usage is TRBJ2-5; D is undetermined. V was cut by 7 bases and J by 5 bases, with 14 bases left in between. The CDR3 loop spans 13 amino acids. The germline CDR1 and CDR2 sequences are SNHLY and FYNNEI. CDR3 amino acids: CASNLDPVETQYF. Written as DNA, the CDR3 is TGTGCCAGCAACCTAGACCCCGTGGAGACCCAGTACTTC.